This T cell receptor (beta chain) is from a study of cytomegalovirus exposure and HLA in healthy donors. Germline V gene lookup returns CDR1 SGHAT and CDR2 FQNNGV. V lost 5 bases and J lost 2, with 15 bases in between. The CDR3 has 15 residues. Study outcomes and limitations: An assumption of roughly uniform sequencing depth across donors underlay the presence/absence analyses. In a later analysis, DRB1 alleles had the most associated TCRs; HLA-C alleles the fewest. Three chains tied to CMV proved CMV antigen-specific in vitro. The classifier, whose performance was assessed in both the original and validation cohorts, reportedly diagnosed cytomegalovirus status with high specificity and sensitivity.

As regards this clone: Its specificity is unknown.

The PCR ran on 60 Vbeta and 13 Jbeta primers. Clones were sequenced by immunoSEQ multiplex PCR, and TCRdb holds only the in-frame ones, with some missing. The profile shows over 120,000 clones, 78% of them singletons. The gene calls are TRBV11-2 and TRBJ1-2, with a weak D call TRBD1 (5 bases). The origin of this receptor is a woman aged 18 to 35 in good health and CMV-seropositive. The sample was PBMCs. For the CDR3, the DNA is TGTGCCAGCAGCGGGGCAGGCAGATGGAACTATGGCTACACCTTC. The encoded protein is CASSGAGRWNYGYTF.